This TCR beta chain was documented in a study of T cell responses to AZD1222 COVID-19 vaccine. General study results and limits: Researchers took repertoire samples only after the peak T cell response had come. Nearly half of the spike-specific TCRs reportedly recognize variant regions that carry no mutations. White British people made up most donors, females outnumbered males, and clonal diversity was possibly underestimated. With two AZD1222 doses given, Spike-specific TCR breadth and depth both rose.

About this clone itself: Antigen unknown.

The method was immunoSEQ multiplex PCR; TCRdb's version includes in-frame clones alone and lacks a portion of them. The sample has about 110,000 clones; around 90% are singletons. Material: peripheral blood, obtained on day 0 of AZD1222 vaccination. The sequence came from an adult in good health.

The CDR3 here is CASSLAFAGTYEQYF. The CDR3, as DNA: TGTGCCAGCAGCTTAGCATTTGCGGGAACCTACGAGCAGTACTTC. The rearrangement joins TRBV11-2 to TRBJ2-7, with D perhaps matching TRBD2 (6 bases). CDR3 length: 15 amino acids. The V and J ends lost 1 base and 2 bases respectively, with 12 bases between them. Germline V gives CDR1 SGHAT, CDR2 FQNNGV. Based on the CDR3 plus reference TRBV11-2 and TRBJ2-7, the full variable domain is EAGVAQSPRYKIIEKRQSVAFWCNPISGHATLYWYQQILGQGPKLLIQFQNNGVVDDSQLPKDRFSAERLKGVDSTLKIQPAKLEDSAVYLCASSLAFAGTYEQYFGPGTRLTVT.